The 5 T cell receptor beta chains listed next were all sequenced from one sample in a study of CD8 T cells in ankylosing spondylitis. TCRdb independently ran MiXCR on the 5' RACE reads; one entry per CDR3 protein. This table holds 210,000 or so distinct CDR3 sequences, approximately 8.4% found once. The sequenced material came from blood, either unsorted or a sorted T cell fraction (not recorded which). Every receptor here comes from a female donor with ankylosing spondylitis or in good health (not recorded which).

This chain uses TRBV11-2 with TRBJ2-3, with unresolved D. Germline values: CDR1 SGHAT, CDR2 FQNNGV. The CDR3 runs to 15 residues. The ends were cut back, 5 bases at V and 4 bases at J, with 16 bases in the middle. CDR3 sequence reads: CASSATRVQADTQYF. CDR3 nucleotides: TGTGCCAGCAGCGCCACAAGGGTTCAGGCAGATACGCAGTATTTT. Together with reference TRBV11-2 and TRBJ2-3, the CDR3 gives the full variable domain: EAGVAQSPRYKIIEKRQSVAFWCNPISGHATLYWYQQILGQGPKLLIQFQNNGVVDDSQLPKDRFSAERLKGVDSTLKIQPAKLEDSAVYLCASSATRVQADTQYFGPGTRLTVL.

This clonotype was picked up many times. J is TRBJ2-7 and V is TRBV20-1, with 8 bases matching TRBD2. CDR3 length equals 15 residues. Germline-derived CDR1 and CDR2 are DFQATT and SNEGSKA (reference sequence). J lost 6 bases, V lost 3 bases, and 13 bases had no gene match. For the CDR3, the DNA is TGCAGTGCTAGCCTTGCAGGACTAGCCGGCGCCGAGCAGTACTTC. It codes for CSASLAGLAGAEQYF.

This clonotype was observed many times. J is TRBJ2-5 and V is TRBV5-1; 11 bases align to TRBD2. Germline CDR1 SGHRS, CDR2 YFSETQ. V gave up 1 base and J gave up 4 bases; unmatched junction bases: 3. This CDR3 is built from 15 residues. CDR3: CASSLFGTSGETQYF. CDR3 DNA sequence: TGCGCCAGCAGCTTGTTCGGGACTAGCGGAGAGACCCAGTACTTC. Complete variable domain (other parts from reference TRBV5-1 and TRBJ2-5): KAGVTQTPRYLIKTRGQQVTLSCSPISGHRSVSWYQQTPGQGLQFLFEYFSETQRNKGNFPGRFSGRQFSNSRSEMNVSTLELGDSALYLCASSLFGTSGETQYFGPGTRLLVL.

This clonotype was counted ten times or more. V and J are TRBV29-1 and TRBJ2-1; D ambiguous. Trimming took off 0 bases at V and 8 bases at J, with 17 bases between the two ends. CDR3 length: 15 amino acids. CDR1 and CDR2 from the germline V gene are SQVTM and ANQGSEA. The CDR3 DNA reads TGCAGCGTTGAAGATCAAGAAAACCTATCCGATGAGCAGTTCTTC. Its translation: CSVEDQENLSDEQFF.

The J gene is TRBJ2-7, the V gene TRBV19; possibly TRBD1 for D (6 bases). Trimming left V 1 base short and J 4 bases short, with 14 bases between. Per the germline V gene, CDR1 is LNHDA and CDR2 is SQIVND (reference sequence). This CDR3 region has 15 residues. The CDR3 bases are TGTGCCAGTAGTATAGGGCCCGGACAGCTTTACGAGCAGTACTTC. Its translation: CASSIGPGQLYEQYF.